Listed below are T cell receptor beta chains from one sample, sequenced in a study of blood T cell repertoires in COVID-19. Generated by immunoSEQ multiplex PCR, the TCRdb table keeps only in-frame clones and is missing some. This table has fewer than 250,000 clones, 88% appearing once. Material: peripheral blood. Receptors originate from a man in his 70s with acute or convalescent COVID-19. Both conserved end residues are part of each CDR3. A D gene is named only where the DNA matches it firmly. Expanded clones are given a class, and other clones once, few, many or no size at all.

>-|TRBJ1-3|TRBV6-6|once|15
CASRVTPTIGNTIYF
TGTGCCAGCCGAGTCACACCCACTATAGGAAACACCATATATTTT
>TRBD1|TRBJ2-1|TRBV27|-|14
CASSLSRGIGEQFF
TGTGCCAGCAGTTTAAGCAGGGGGATAGGTGAGCAGTTCTTC
>TRBD1|TRBJ2-1|TRBV7-2|-|15
CASSLPSGGYNEQFF
TGTGCCAGCTCCCTCCCTTCAGGGGGCTACAATGAGCAGTTCTTC
>TRBD2|TRBJ2-3|TRBV5-1|-|16
CASSLMPSGSTDTQYF
TGCGCCAGCAGCTTGATGCCTAGCGGAAGCACAGATACGCAGTATTTT
>TRBD1|TRBJ1-6|TRBV3-1/TRBV3-2|-|14
CASSPGTDNSPLHF
TGTGCCAGCAGCCCCGGGACAGATAATTCACCCCTCCACTTT
>-|TRBJ1-2|TRBV3-1/TRBV3-2|-|14
CASSLRDGGYGYTF
TGTGCCAGCAGCCTCCGGGACGGGGGCTATGGCTACACCTTC
>-|TRBJ2-1|TRBV7-2|-|15
CASSLVGSSYNEQFF
TGTGCCAGCAGCTTAGTCGGGAGCTCCTACAATGAGCAGTTCTTC
>-|TRBJ1-1|TRBV12-3/TRBV12-4|-|13
CASIDRLNTEAFF
TGTGCCAGCATCGACAGGCTGAACACTGAAGCTTTCTTT
>TRBD2|TRBJ2-3|TRBV18|once|15
CASSSLAGGTDTQYF
TGTGCCAGCTCATCCTTAGCGGGAGGCACAGATACGCAGTATTTT
>TRBD1|TRBJ2-7|TRBV27|-|17
CASSLRGPGQTTYEQYF
TGTGCCAGCAGTTTACGGGGCCCGGGACAGACTACCTACGAGCAGTACTTC
>TRBD2|TRBJ2-2|TRBV11-2|-|18
CASRGPGTSGNKVGELFF
TGTGCCAGCAGAGGACCCGGGACTAGCGGGAATAAGGTCGGGGAGCTGTTTTTT
>TRBD1|TRBJ1-2|TRBV7-9|-|16
CASSLIKWGQNYGYTF
TGTGCCAGCAGCTTAATCAAATGGGGACAGAACTATGGCTACACCTTC
>-|TRBJ2-5|TRBV18|-|13
CASSPPSWETQYF
TGTGCCAGCTCACCACCGAGCTGGGAGACCCAGTACTTC
>TRBD2|TRBJ2-3|TRBV7-2|-|15
CASSRGLADTDTQYF
TGTGCCAGCAGCCGGGGACTAGCGGACACAGATACGCAGTATTTT
>TRBD1|TRBJ1-2|TRBV13|-|16
CASSLKSGTGAIGYTF
TGTGCCAGCAGCTTAAAATCCGGGACAGGAGCTATTGGCTACACCTTC
>TRBD1|TRBJ2-2|TRBV2|-|15
CASSAGQGARGELFF
TGTGCCAGCAGTGCAGGACAGGGGGCGCGCGGGGAGCTGTTTTTT
>-|TRBJ1-2|TRBV14|-|14
CASSQGTLRDGYTF
TGTGCCAGCAGCCAAGGGACACTACGAGATGGCTACACCTTC
>TRBD1|TRBJ1-2|TRBV12-3/TRBV12-4|-|13
CASRSDRGYGYTF
TGTGCCAGCAGGTCGGACAGGGGCTATGGCTACACCTTC
>-|TRBJ2-7|TRBV5-1|-|14
CASSLADRSYEQYF
TGCGCCAGCAGCTTGGCAGACAGATCCTACGAGCAGTACTTC
>-|TRBJ1-5|TRBV6-6|-|17
CASSLRGGGTSNQPQHF
TGTGCCAGCAGTCTCCGCGGGGGAGGGACCAGCAATCAGCCCCAGCATTTT
>-|TRBJ2-1|TRBV29-1|once|15
CSASGGTLSYNEQFF
TGCAGCGCCTCGGGGGGCACACTCTCCTACAATGAGCAGTTCTTC
>TRBD1|TRBJ1-1|TRBV12-5|-|17
CASGFWSGTVYNTEAFF
TGTGCTAGTGGTTTCTGGTCCGGGACAGTGTATAACACTGAAGCTTTCTTT
>-|TRBJ2-5|TRBV7-8|-|16
CASSLKPGLGQETQYF
TGTGCCAGCAGCTTAAAGCCAGGGCTCGGCCAAGAGACCCAGTACTTC
>-|TRBJ1-1|TRBV18|-|13
CASSPGQDTEAFF
TGTGCCAGCTCACCGGGGCAGGACACTGAAGCTTTCTTT
>TRBD1|TRBJ1-5|TRBV6-1|-|16
CASSAYTGGGNQPQHF
TGTGCCAGCAGTGCCTACACAGGGGGTGGCAATCAGCCCCAGCATTTT
>-|TRBJ2-7|TRBV5-5|-|16
CASSLDYAGSSYEQYF
TGTGCCAGCAGCTTGGACTATGCGGGGAGCTCCTACGAGCAGTACTTC
>-|TRBJ2-7|TRBV19|-|14
CASSIVAAGYEQYF
TGTGCCAGTAGTATAGTTGCGGCGGGCTACGAGCAGTACTTC
>-|TRBJ2-2|TRBV9|-|13
CASTLQGTGELFF
TGTGCCAGCACATTACAGGGTACCGGGGAGCTGTTTTTT
>TRBD2|TRBJ2-1|TRBV27|-|16
CASSQLAGVVGNEQFF
TGTGCCAGCAGTCAATTAGCGGGAGTTGTGGGCAATGAGCAGTTCTTC